The 22 T cell receptor beta chains listed next were all sequenced from one sample in a study of blood T cell repertoires in COVID-19. Produced via immunoSEQ multiplex PCR; TCRdb's table is partial and in-frame only. Of 320,000 or so clones in the sample, about 89% were seen once. Sequencing was performed on PBMCs or T cells enriched from blood (not recorded which). These receptors were collected from a man aged 60 to 69 who had recovered from COVID-19.

The chain carries TRBV19 and TRBJ2-1; D possibly corresponds to TRBD1 (5 bases). CDR3 length: 14 amino acids. V was shortened by 3 bases and J by 3 bases, with 9 bases between the two germline ends. Germline CDR1 is LNHDA and CDR2 is SQIVND (reference sequence). The CDR3 nucleotides are TGTGCCAGTAGTATCCCCAGGGACTACAATGAGCAGTTCTTC. This codes for CASSIPRDYNEQFF.

J is TRBJ1-2 and V is TRBV9; 9 nucleotides line up with TRBD1. The CDR3 covers 18 residues. Trimming took 4 bases from V and 4 from J; bases not matched to a gene: 17. Germline values: CDR1 SGDLS, CDR2 YYNGEE. The CDR3 here is CASSPLSRTGDMVYGYTF. DNA of the CDR3: TGTGCCAGCAGCCCCCTATCCCGGACAGGGGATATGGTCTATGGCTACACCTTC.

This chain connects TRBV29-1 to TRBJ2-1, with 8 bases lining up with TRBD2. Germline lookup yields CDR1 SQVTM and CDR2 ANQGSEA. The length of the CDR3 is 13 residues. The V and J ends lost 3 bases and 13 bases, in that order; junction bases with no gene match: 11. CDR3 region: CSVDVSGNGIQFF. The DNA of the CDR3 is TGCAGCGTTGATGTTAGCGGGAACGGAATACAGTTCTTC.

The chain joins TRBV2 to TRBJ2-1; D uncertain. In germline, CDR1 is SNHLY, CDR2 FYNNEI. The germline V and J ends were trimmed by 1 base and 3 bases, with 10 bases remaining between them. The CDR3 is 15 amino acids. The CDR3 here is CASSEGHTNYNEQFF. In DNA, the CDR3 is TGTGCCAGCAGTGAAGGGCACACAAACTACAATGAGCAGTTCTTC.

This chain connects TRBV28 to TRBJ1-2, with TRBD1 identical over 7 bases. Germline assignment: CDR1 MDHEN and CDR2 SYDVKM. The CDR3 loop spans 12 amino acids. V trimming: 7 bases; J trimming: 7 bases; junction bases outside the gene matches: 6. This CDR3 is CASIERGRGYTF. CDR3 nucleotides: TGTGCCAGCATTGAGAGGGGGCGTGGCTACACCTTC.

This sequence joins TRBV7-8 and TRBJ2-2; D unresolved. Per the germline V gene, CDR1 is SGHVS and CDR2 is FQNEAQ. V lost 4 bases and J 4 bases, leaving 13 bases between the germline ends. The CDR3 contains 15 residues. The CDR3 region has the DNA TGTGCCAGCAGCTGGCCCTCCACGGGCACCGGGGAGCTGTTTTTT. The encoded protein is CASSWPSTGTGELFF.

The V gene is TRBV5-4, the J gene TRBJ2-2; 11 bases line up with TRBD1. Germline CDR1 reads SGHNT; CDR2 reads YYREEE (reference sequence). Germline trimming cut 0 bases from V and 7 bases from J; bases unmatched to any gene: 11. The CDR3 is 18 residues long. The chain's CDR3 is CASSLGPPGQGVGGELFF. Written as DNA, the CDR3 is TGTGCCAGCAGCTTGGGTCCCCCGGGACAGGGGGTAGGCGGGGAGCTGTTTTTT. The variable domain in full, with the rest retrieved from reference TRBV5-4 and TRBJ2-2, is ETGVTQSPTHLIKTRGQQVTLRCSSQSGHNTVSWYQQALGQGPQFIFQYYREEENGRGNFPPRFSGLQFPNYSSELNVNALELDDSALYLCASSLGPPGQGVGGELFFGEGSRLTVL.

The chain employs TRBV7-2 and TRBJ1-5; the D gene is possibly TRBD1 (6 bases). The CDR3 totals 13 residues. Trimming left V 3 bases short and J 6 bases short, with 9 bases between. The germline V gene has CDR1 SGHTA and CDR2 FQGNSA. Here the CDR3 reads CASSLWGLQPQHF. In nucleotides, the CDR3 is TGTGCCAGCAGCTTGTGGGGGCTTCAGCCCCAGCATTTT. Looking up the rest from reference TRBV7-2 and TRBJ1-5 gives the full variable domain: GAGVSQSPSNKVTEKGKDVELRCDPISGHTALYWYRQSLGQGLEFLIYFQGNSAPDKSGLPSDRFSAERTGGSVSTLTIQRTQQEDSAVYLCASSLWGLQPQHFGDGTRLSIL.

The chain links TRBV19 to TRBJ2-6, with TRBD1 matching over 12 bases. Unmatched junction bases numbered 8, after V lost 0 bases and J lost 2 bases. The CDR3 is made up of 20 amino acids. Germline values: CDR1 LNHDA, CDR2 SQIVND (reference sequence). The CDR3 here is CASSIDHRGTGGTGANVLTF. CDR3 bases: TGTGCCAGTAGTATAGACCACCGCGGGACAGGGGGCACTGGGGCCAACGTCCTGACTTTC.

The chain combines TRBV19 with TRBJ1-5; 10 bases line up with TRBD1. The CDR3 length is 17 residues. V shed 4 bases, J shed 9 bases, and the junction held 15 bases outside the gene matches. Germline V gene data show CDR1 as LNHDA and CDR2 as SQIVND (reference sequence). The CDR3 sequence is CASSKRGQGTGIGPQHF. Written as DNA, the CDR3 is TGTGCCAGTAGTAAGCGGGGACAGGGGACGGGGATTGGGCCCCAGCATTTT.

V usage is TRBV9 and J usage is TRBJ1-2; D not certain. Per germline, CDR1 SGDLS and CDR2 YYNGEE. This CDR3 is built from 15 residues. The V gene lost 4 bases and the J gene lost 4 bases, with 17 bases spanning the gap. The chain's CDR3 is CASSPGGGWAYGYTF. CDR3 DNA: TGTGCCAGCAGCCCCGGCGGAGGATGGGCCTATGGCTACACCTTC.

The chain uses TRBV4-2 and TRBJ2-1, with D possibly matching TRBD2 (6 bases). Trimming removed 0 bases at V and 2 bases at J, with 17 bases between. This CDR3 has 18 residues. The germline V gene has CDR1 LGHNA and CDR2 YNFKEQ. The CDR3 is CASSQDLYRAGTYNEQFF. The CDR3 DNA sequence: TGTGCCAGCAGCCAAGATTTATATAGAGCGGGCACCTACAATGAGCAGTTCTTC.

This clone has more than one count but fewer than ten. This chain uses TRBV5-8 with TRBJ1-4, with 11 bases identical to TRBD1. The length of the CDR3 is 15 residues. Germline assignment: CDR1 SGHTS and CDR2 YDEGEE. V lost 2 bases, J lost 10 bases, and 7 bases stayed unmatched. Written as DNA, the CDR3 is TGTGCCAGCAGCTTAACCGGGACAGGGGGGGCAAAACTGTTTTTT. Its translation: CASSLTGTGGAKLFF.

The J gene is TRBJ2-3, the V gene TRBV5-1, with 8 positions matching TRBD1. There are 16 residues in the CDR3. CDR1 and CDR2 (germline): SGHRS, YFSETQ. Germline trimming cut 2 bases from V and 7 bases from J; bases unmatched to any gene: 12. The CDR3 bases are TGCGCCAGCAGCTTTGGTGCGCAGGGGGCGCTTAATACGCAGTATTTT. Encoded protein: CASSFGAQGALNTQYF.

The rearrangement joins TRBV3-1 (or the pseudogene TRBV3-2) to TRBJ2-7; 9 nucleotides match TRBD2. Germline V gives CDR1 LGHDT, CDR2 YNNKEL (reference sequence). The CDR3 runs 14 residues. J was trimmed by 2 bases and V by 4 bases; bases with no gene match: 3. The CDR3 sequence is CASSRLAGTYEQYF. CDR3 sequence (DNA): TGTGCCAGCAGCCGGCTAGCGGGAACCTACGAGCAGTACTTC.

This CDR3 reads CASRLAGGPSYEQYF. The CDR3 nucleotides are TGCGCCAGCAGATTAGCGGGAGGGCCGTCCTACGAGCAGTACTTC. J is TRBJ2-7 and V is TRBV5-1; 11 bases align to TRBD2. Germline CDR1 reads SGHRS; CDR2 reads YFSETQ. The ends lost 5 bases at V and 1 base at J; junction bases unmatched: 5. This CDR3 has 15 residues.

J is TRBJ1-2 and V is TRBV6-5; 10 positions match TRBD1. This CDR3 is built from 15 residues. The V segment lost 2 bases and the J segment 1 base; nucleotides outside the gene matches: 1. Germline V lookup: CDR1 MNHEY, CDR2 SVGAGI. CDR3 DNA: TGTGCCAGCAGTTACCGGACAGGGGGTAACTATGGCTACACCTTC. This sequence encodes CASSYRTGGNYGYTF.

This chain uses TRBV18 with TRBJ1-2, with D unresolved. Trimming took 6 bases from V and 4 from J, leaving 12 bases between them. The CDR3 runs 13 residues. Looked up from germline, CDR1 is KGHSH and CDR2 is LQKENI. CDR3 loop: CASSPGVGYGYTF. In nucleotides, the CDR3 is TGTGCCAGCTCTCCGGGTGTGGGCTATGGCTACACCTTC. Variable domain in full (rest from reference TRBV18 and TRBJ1-2): NAGVMQNPRHLVRRRGQEARLRCSPMKGHSHVYWYRQLPEEGLKFMVYLQKENIIDESGMPKERFSAEFPKEGPSILRIQQVVRGDSAAYFCASSPGVGYGYTFGSGTRLTVV.

The V and J genes are TRBV10-3 and TRBJ1-1; D may be TRBD1 (6 bases). The ends were cut back, 6 bases at V and 4 bases at J, with 15 bases in the middle. CDR3 size: 14 residues. The germline V gene has CDR1 ENHRY and CDR2 SYGVKD. The CDR3 loop is CAIRIQGSGTEAFF. CDR3 DNA: TGTGCCATCAGAATACAGGGCTCGGGCACTGAAGCTTTCTTT.

Turning to this clone: One junction end disagrees with the germline gene, perhaps due to a read error. CDR3 DNA: TGTGCCAGCAGAGAAGGGTCGGGGAGTTTCTACGAGCAGTACTTC. It encodes CASREGSGSFYEQYF. V is TRBV6-1 and J is TRBJ2-7; a possible D gene is TRBD2 (5 bases). Looked up from germline, CDR1 is MNHNS and CDR2 is SASEGT. The CDR3 totals 15 residues.

The V gene is TRBV6-5, the J gene TRBJ1-2, with D maybe TRBD1 (6 bases). This CDR3 spans 16 amino acids. CDR1 and CDR2 (germline): MNHEY, SVGAGI. Trimming left V 0 bases short and J 6 bases short, with 17 bases between. The CDR3 DNA reads as TGTGCCAGCAGTTACTCGGCCGGGGGGGGCGCAGATGGCTACACCTTC. This codes for CASSYSAGGGADGYTF.

The chain carries TRBV3-1 (or the pseudogene TRBV3-2) and TRBJ1-1; D may be TRBD1 (6 bases). Trimming removed 4 bases from V and 3 bases from J, with 18 bases in between. The germline V gene encodes CDR1 LGHDT and CDR2 YNNKEL (reference sequence). The CDR3 is 16 residues long. The chain's CDR3 is CASSPGQMVRDTEAFF. The CDR3 nucleotides read TGTGCCAGCAGCCCTGGACAGATGGTTCGGGACACTGAAGCTTTCTTT.